These 21 T cell receptor beta chains originate from one sample sequenced in a study of T cells after somatic rescue of genetic block. Only in-frame clones appear in the TCRdb table, and some are missing; sequencing was by immunoSEQ multiplex PCR. The sample has 85,000 to 90,000 clones, about 90% seen once. The sequencing sample was made of peripheral blood mononuclear cells (PBMCs). The receptor set was obtained from a woman between 18 and 30 years old.

V gene TRBV6-1 combines with J gene TRBJ1-1; perhaps TRBD1 as D (5 bases). Germline V gives CDR1 MNHNS, CDR2 SASEGT. The CDR3 length is 13 residues. V was pared by 6 bases and J by 5 bases, with 13 bases between. The CDR3 bases are TGTGCCAGCAGCCTAAAGCAGGGAACTGAAGCTTTCTTT. Translation: CASSLKQGTEAFF.

The chain carries TRBV2 and TRBJ1-3; D gene uncertain. V was trimmed by 6 bases and J by 0 bases, leaving 18 bases between them. This CDR3 is built from 17 residues. From germline, CDR1 is SNHLY and CDR2 FYNNEI. This CDR3 reads CASRALDIADSGNTIYF. In DNA form, the CDR3 reads TGTGCCAGCAGGGCCTTAGACATCGCCGACTCTGGAAACACCATATATTTT.

J is TRBJ1-2 and V is TRBV5-6; the match to TRBD1 covers 9 bases. In germline, CDR1 is SGHDT, CDR2 YYEEEE. This CDR3 has 16 amino acids. V lost 3 bases to trimming and J lost 1 base; unmatched junction nucleotides: 7. The CDR3 nucleotides are TGTGCCAGCAGCTGGGGACAGGGAAAAGTTAACTATGGCTACACCTTC. Translating gives CASSWGQGKVNYGYTF.

The J gene is TRBJ2-1, the V gene TRBV7-9; D not resolved. This CDR3 has 13 residues. The ends were cut back, 8 bases at V and 9 bases at J, with 17 bases in the middle. The V gene's germline CDR1 is SEHNR and CDR2 FQNEAQ (reference sequence). The CDR3: CASSPAYNGEQFF. CDR3 coding DNA: TGTGCCAGCTCCCCCGCCTACAATGGTGAGCAGTTCTTC.

The chain employs TRBV7-6 and TRBJ2-1; D unclear. The length of the CDR3 is 12 residues. V was trimmed by 1 base and J by 5 bases, leaving 3 bases between them. Per germline, CDR1 SGHVS and CDR2 FNYEAQ. The CDR3 sequence is CASSLEHNEQFF. CDR3 DNA: TGTGCCAGCAGCTTAGAGCACAATGAGCAGTTCTTC.

The chain couples TRBV19 to TRBJ1-5; no firm D call. V lost 3 bases to trimming and J lost 4 bases, with 10 bases between them. This CDR3 is 14 amino acids long. Germline V CDR1 and CDR2: LNHDA, SQIVND (reference sequence). The CDR3 loop is CASSISGTNQPQHF. Here the CDR3 DNA reads TGTGCCAGTAGTATTTCAGGCACAAATCAGCCCCAGCATTTT.

The chain carries TRBV18 and TRBJ1-3, with 7 bases identical to TRBD1. This CDR3 contains 16 residues. Looked up from germline, CDR1 is KGHSH and CDR2 is LQKENI. Unmatched junction bases numbered 12, after V lost 6 bases and J lost 4 bases. Written as DNA, the CDR3 is TGTGCCAGCTCCAGTTCCAGGGGGGCGACGGGAAACACCATATATTTT. Its protein is CASSSSRGATGNTIYF. The variable domain in full, with the rest retrieved from reference TRBV18 and TRBJ1-3, is NAGVMQNPRHLVRRRGQEARLRCSPMKGHSHVYWYRQLPEEGLKFMVYLQKENIIDESGMPKERFSAEFPKEGPSILRIQQVVRGDSAAYFCASSSSRGATGNTIYFGEGSWLTVV.

The chain has TRBV27 and TRBJ1-2; D is unresolved. V lost 0 bases, J lost 0 bases, and 8 bases lay in between. This CDR3 has 15 amino acids. The germline V gene encodes CDR1 MNHEY and CDR2 SMNVEV (reference sequence). The CDR3 DNA follows: TGTGCCAGCAGTTTATCTACGGGAGCTAACTATGGCTACACCTTC. It is translated as CASSLSTGANYGYTF.

The V and J genes are TRBV4-1 and TRBJ2-7; D uncertain. The germline CDR1 and CDR2 sequences are MGHRA and YSYEKL. The CDR3 totals 14 residues. V was cut by 1 base and J by 4 bases, with 11 bases left in between. CDR3 nucleotide sequence: TGCGCCAGCAGCCAAGGGAGCGCCGCGTACGAGCAGTACTTC. This sequence encodes CASSQGSAAYEQYF.

The chain recombines TRBV12-5 with TRBJ2-7; a possible D gene is TRBD2 (6 bases). CDR1 is LGHNT, CDR2 FRNRAP, per germline. This CDR3 spans 13 amino acids. V gave up 2 bases and J gave up 7 bases, with 12 bases separating them. The CDR3 region is CASGLRQEGEQYF. As DNA, the CDR3 is TGTGCTAGTGGTTTGAGGCAGGAGGGTGAGCAGTACTTC.

As to this clone: Other DNA sequences in this specimen translate into the identical CDR3. This chain links TRBV30 with TRBJ1-3; possible D gene TRBD1, 5 bases. The CDR3 length is 15 residues. Germline V gene lookup returns CDR1 GTSNPN and CDR2 SVGIG (reference sequence). V dropped 3 bases and J dropped 0 bases, with 12 bases sitting between them. The CDR3 loop is CAWSRAGSSGNTIYF. Here the CDR3 DNA reads TGTGCCTGGAGCAGGGCAGGGTCCTCTGGAAACACCATATATTTT.

This clone occurred a few times. This rearrangement joins TRBV28 to TRBJ2-7; D gene unclear. In germline, CDR1 is MDHEN, CDR2 SYDVKM. The CDR3 is made up of 11 amino acids. Trimming stripped 4 bases from V and 9 bases from J, with 10 bases between. CDR3 loop: CASSSSPGQYF. The DNA for the CDR3 is TGTGCCAGCAGTTCGTCCCCCGGGCAGTACTTC.

This sequence joins TRBV27 and TRBJ2-3; D is perhaps TRBD2 (5 bases). The CDR3 has 15 residues. From germline, CDR1 is MNHEY and CDR2 SMNVEV (reference sequence). Trimming shortened V by 5 bases and J by 0 bases, and 12 bases separated the two germline ends. The CDR3 sequence is CASSRISVSTDTQYF. The DNA of the CDR3 is TGTGCCAGCAGTAGGATTAGCGTAAGCACAGATACGCAGTATTTT.

The chain uses TRBV29-1 and TRBJ2-4; D is ambiguous. The CDR3 sequence is 11 residues long. Germline CDR1 reads SQVTM; CDR2 reads ANQGSEA. V shed 2 bases and J shed 6 bases, with 5 bases lying between them. The CDR3 loop reads CSVEKANIQYF. CDR3 DNA: TGCAGCGTTGAAAAGGCAAACATTCAGTACTTC.

A few counts support this clone. The rearrangement links TRBV6-1 to TRBJ2-3; 10 bases are shared with TRBD2. CDR1 MNHNS and CDR2 SASEGT come from the germline V gene. CDR3 length: 15 amino acids. J was trimmed by 4 bases and V by 8 bases; bases with no gene match: 9. This CDR3 reads CASGLAAIRADTQYF. CDR3 nucleotide sequence: TGTGCCAGCGGACTAGCGGCTATACGGGCAGATACGCAGTATTTT.

J is TRBJ2-2 and V is TRBV18, with 10 bases matching TRBD1. The V gene end was trimmed by 3 bases and the J gene end by 4 bases; junction bases not matched to a gene: 5. The germline CDR1 and CDR2 sequences are KGHSH and LQKENI. The CDR3 spans 16 residues. CDR3 nucleotide sequence: TGTGCCAGCTCACCTGCGGGACAGGGGACCACCGGGGAGCTGTTTTTT. Translated, it gives CASSPAGQGTTGELFF.

This chain uses TRBV6-1 with TRBJ2-1; perhaps TRBD1 as D (6 bases). Germline CDR1 MNHNS, CDR2 SASEGT. V lost 7 bases and J 8 bases, leaving 18 bases between the germline ends. CDR3 length: 14 amino acids. The CDR3 bases are TGTGCCAGCACCCCAGGGGTCTTGTCCGATGAGCAGTTCTTC. This codes for CASTPGVLSDEQFF.

The rearrangement links TRBV10-2 to TRBJ1-5; D is possibly TRBD1 (6 bases). Trimming stripped 5 bases from V and 3 bases from J, with 20 bases between. Germline values: CDR1 WSHSY, CDR2 SAAADI. This CDR3 has 17 amino acids. The chain's CDR3 is CASSPDEGGRVNQPQHF. For the CDR3, the DNA is TGCGCCAGCAGTCCGGACGAGGGGGGACGGGTCAATCAGCCCCAGCATTTT.

V is TRBV10-3 and J is TRBJ2-5; either TRBD1 or TRBD2 may fit D (5 bases each). Germline V gives CDR1 ENHRY, CDR2 SYGVKD. The CDR3 has 14 residues. Trimming pared 1 base from V and 2 bases from J, leaving 8 bases between. CDR3 DNA: TGTGCCATCAGTGAGTTTGGGGGTCAAGAGACCCAGTACTTC. It is translated as CAISEFGGQETQYF.

This rearrangement joins TRBV11-2 to TRBJ2-3; weak D call: TRBD2 (6 bases). Germline CDR1 reads SGHAT; CDR2 reads FQNNGV. The CDR3 spans 16 residues. V was trimmed by 5 bases and J by 3 bases, leaving 18 bases between them. The CDR3 bases are TGTGCCAGCAGCCCCACCGGGACTCTGACAACAGATACGCAGTATTTT. It encodes CASSPTGTLTTDTQYF. The whole variable domain, remainder taken from reference TRBV11-2 and TRBJ2-3, is EAGVAQSPRYKIIEKRQSVAFWCNPISGHATLYWYQQILGQGPKLLIQFQNNGVVDDSQLPKDRFSAERLKGVDSTLKIQPAKLEDSAVYLCASSPTGTLTTDTQYFGPGTRLTVL.

The chain joins TRBV27 to TRBJ1-2; D is perhaps TRBD1 (5 bases). Between the trimmed V and J ends, which lost 3 bases and 4 bases, there was a span of 15 bases. The CDR3 consists of 15 residues. Germline V gene data show CDR1 as MNHEY and CDR2 as SMNVEV (reference sequence). CDR3 nucleotides: TGTGCCAGCAGTTTGTCCGCAGGGTACCCCTATGGCTACACCTTC. It specifies CASSLSAGYPYGYTF.